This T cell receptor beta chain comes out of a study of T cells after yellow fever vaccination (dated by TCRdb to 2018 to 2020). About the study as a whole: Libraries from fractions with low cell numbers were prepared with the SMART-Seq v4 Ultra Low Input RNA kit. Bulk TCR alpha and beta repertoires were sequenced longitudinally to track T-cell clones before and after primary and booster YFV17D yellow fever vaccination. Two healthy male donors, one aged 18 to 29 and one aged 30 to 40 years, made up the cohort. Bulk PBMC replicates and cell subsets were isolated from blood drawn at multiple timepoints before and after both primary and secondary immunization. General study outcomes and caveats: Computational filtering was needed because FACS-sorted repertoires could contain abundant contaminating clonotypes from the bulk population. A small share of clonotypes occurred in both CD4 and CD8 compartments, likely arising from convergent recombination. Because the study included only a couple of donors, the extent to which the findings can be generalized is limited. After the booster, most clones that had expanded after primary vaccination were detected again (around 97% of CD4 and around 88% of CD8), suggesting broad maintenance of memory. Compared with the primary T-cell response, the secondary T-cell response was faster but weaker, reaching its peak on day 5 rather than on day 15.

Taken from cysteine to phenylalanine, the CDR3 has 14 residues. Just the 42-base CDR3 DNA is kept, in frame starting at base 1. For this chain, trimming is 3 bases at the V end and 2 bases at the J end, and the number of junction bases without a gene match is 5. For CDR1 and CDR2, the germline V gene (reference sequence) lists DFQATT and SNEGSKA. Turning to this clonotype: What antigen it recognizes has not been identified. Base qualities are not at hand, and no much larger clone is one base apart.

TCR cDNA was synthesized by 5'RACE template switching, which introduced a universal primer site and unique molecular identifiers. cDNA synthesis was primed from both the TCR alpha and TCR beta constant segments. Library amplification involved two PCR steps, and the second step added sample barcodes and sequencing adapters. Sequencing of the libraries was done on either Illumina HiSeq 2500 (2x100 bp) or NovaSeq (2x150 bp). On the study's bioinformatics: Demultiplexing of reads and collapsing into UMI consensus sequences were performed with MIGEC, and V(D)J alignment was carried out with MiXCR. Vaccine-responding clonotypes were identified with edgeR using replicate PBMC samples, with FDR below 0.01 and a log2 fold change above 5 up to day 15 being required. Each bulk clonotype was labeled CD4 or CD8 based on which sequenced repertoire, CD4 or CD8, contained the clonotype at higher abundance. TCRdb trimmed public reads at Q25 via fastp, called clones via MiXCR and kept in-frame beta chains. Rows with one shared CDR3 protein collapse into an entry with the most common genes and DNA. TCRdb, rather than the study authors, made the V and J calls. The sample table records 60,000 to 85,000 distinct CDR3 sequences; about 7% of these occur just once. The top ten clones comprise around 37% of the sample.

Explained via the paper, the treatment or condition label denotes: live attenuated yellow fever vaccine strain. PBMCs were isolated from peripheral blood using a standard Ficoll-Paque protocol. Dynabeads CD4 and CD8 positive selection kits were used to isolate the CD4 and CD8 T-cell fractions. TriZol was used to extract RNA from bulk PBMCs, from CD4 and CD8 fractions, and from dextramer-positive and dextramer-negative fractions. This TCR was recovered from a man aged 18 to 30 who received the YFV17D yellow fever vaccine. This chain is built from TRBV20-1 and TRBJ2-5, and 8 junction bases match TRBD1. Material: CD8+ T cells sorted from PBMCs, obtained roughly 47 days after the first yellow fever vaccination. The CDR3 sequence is CSARARQGQETQYF. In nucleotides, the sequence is TGCAGTGCTAGGGCCCGACAGGGGCAAGAGACCCAGTACTTC.